A selection of T cell receptor beta chains follows, all from one sample in a study of shared clonotypes between healthy human individuals. Profiled with immunoSEQ multiplex PCR; TCRdb holds only in-frame clones, not every one. The profile covers about 490,000 clones, with over 65% appearing a single time and 13% taken by the ten largest. Sequenced sample: PBMCs. The receptors here all came from a woman in her thirties or forties in good health. Some clones in this sample may be carry-over from other donors' samples. CDR3s include the opening cysteine and the closing phenylalanine or tryptophan. Fields, in order: V gene, J gene, clone size, D gene, CDR3 DNA, CDR3 protein. The D gene is left open where the match is weak. Where a row states a size, it is once, few, many or the class of an expanded clone; other rows omit it.

>TRBV6-4|TRBJ2-2|many|.
TGTGCCAGCACCCCTCGGACAGAAACCGGGGAGCTGTTTTTT
CASTPRTETGELFF
>TRBV11-2|TRBJ2-1|.|.
TGTGCCAGCAGCGTATACAATGAGCAGTTCTTC
CASSVYNEQFF
>TRBV6-1|TRBJ1-2|.|TRBD1
TGTGCCAGCAGTGAAGGGGGAGGGGGCCACAAGGGCTACACCTTC
CASSEGGGGHKGYTF
>TRBV2|TRBJ1-2|few|.
TGTGCCAGCAGTGCCCAGTGGGGAAGGGGTAATGGCTACACCTTC
CASSAQWGRGNGYTF
>TRBV28|TRBJ1-5|.|.
TGTGCCAGCAGTTTTTTGGGGGGCACTGATCAGCCCCAGCATTTT
CASSFLGGTDQPQHF
>TRBV19|TRBJ1-1|.|TRBD1
TGTGCCAGTAGTCAGGGGGCGCGAACTGAAGCTTTCTTT
CASSQGARTEAFF
>TRBV6-5|TRBJ1-5|.|TRBD1
TGTGCCAGCAGTTCCGGGACAGGGCCTGTTCAATCAGCCCAGCATTTT
CASSSGTGPVQSAQHF
>TRBV19|TRBJ1-5|.|TRBD1
TGTGCCAGTAGTAGGCCGGGACAGGGGGTGCAGCCCCAGCATTTT
CASSRPGQGVQPQHF
>TRBV10-3|TRBJ1-1|.|.
TGTGCCATCAGTGATAGGACAATGAACACTGAAGCTTTCTTT
CAISDRTMNTEAFF
>TRBV7-7|TRBJ2-7|.|TRBD2
TGTGCCAGCAGCCCGGGACTAGCGGGACCCTACGAGCAGTACTTC
CASSPGLAGPYEQYF
>TRBV11-2|TRBJ2-7|.|.
TGTGCCAGCAGCTTAGGGGATTCCTACGAGCAGTACTTC
CASSLGDSYEQYF
>TRBV7-8|TRBJ2-1|.|TRBD1
TGTGCCAGCAGTTTGGACAGGGGGCTCAATGAGCAGTTCTTC
CASSLDRGLNEQFF
>TRBV28|TRBJ1-1|.|.
TGTGCCAGCAGTTTACCCAGAATCGACACTGAAGCTTTCTTT
CASSLPRIDTEAFF
>TRBV11-2|TRBJ1-2|.|.
TGTGCCAGCAGCTCCCAGACGGATTCTAACTATGGCTACACCTTC
CASSSQTDSNYGYTF
>TRBV7-9|TRBJ2-4|.|TRBD2
TGTGCCAGCAGCTTAGCGGGACTAGTTTCCAAAAACATTCAGTACTTC
CASSLAGLVSKNIQYF